This is a list of T cell receptor beta chains from one sample in a study of a mutant IDH1 vaccine in newly diagnosed glioma. Clones were sequenced by immunoSEQ multiplex PCR, and TCRdb holds only the in-frame ones, with some missing. The sample holds 85,000 to 100,000 clones, around four fifths seen once. This specimen was PBMCs, taken from a glioma patient treated with radiotherapy, temozolomide or both. The receptor set was obtained from a woman aged 45-65 years with glioma. Each CDR3 is given with its conserved first and last residue. D genes are given only for firm matches. Clone sizes are given selectively: once, few, many, or a class where the clone is expanded.

V: TRBV11-2
J: TRBJ1-4
size: -
D: TRBD1
CDR3: CASSALGGTAGEKLFF
DNA: TGTGCCAGCAGCGCCTTGGGGGGGACAGCAGGGGAAAAACTGTTTTTT

V: TRBV11-3
J: TRBJ1-2
size: -
D: -
CDR3: CASSLITRDLKNYGYTF
DNA: TGTGCCAGCAGCTTAATAACTAGGGACTTAAAAAACTATGGCTACACCTTC

V: TRBV27
J: TRBJ1-2
size: medium-sized
D: -
CDR3: CASSVQGANYGYTF
DNA: TGTGCCAGCAGTGTACAGGGCGCTAACTATGGCTACACCTTC

V: TRBV6-1
J: TRBJ1-5
size: -
D: -
CDR3: CASSEAGFPNQPQHF
DNA: TGTGCCAGCAGTGAAGCAGGGTTCCCCAATCAGCCCCAGCATTTT

V: TRBV27
J: TRBJ1-2
size: -
D: -
CDR3: CASTLYLVYYGYTF
DNA: TGTGCCAGCACCCTTTACCTAGTCTACTATGGCTACACCTTC

V: TRBV9
J: TRBJ1-4
size: -
D: TRBD1
CDR3: CASSGDRGRNEKLFF
DNA: TGTGCCAGCAGCGGCGACAGGGGGCGAAATGAAAAACTGTTTTTT

V: TRBV6-6
J: TRBJ1-3
size: -
D: -
CDR3: CASSYPGTSSGNTIYF
DNA: TGTGCCAGCAGTTACCCCGGGACCAGCTCTGGAAACACCATATATTTT

V: TRBV7-2
J: TRBJ2-6
size: -
D: -
CDR3: CASSSRDSGANVLTF
DNA: TGTGCCAGCAGCTCCAGGGACTCTGGGGCCAACGTCCTGACTTTC

V: TRBV28
J: TRBJ1-6
size: -
D: -
CDR3: CASSFPRGPNSPLHF
DNA: TGTGCCAGCAGTTTCCCCAGAGGCCCGAATTCACCCCTCCACTTT

V: TRBV5-1
J: TRBJ2-5
size: -
D: TRBD1
CDR3: CASSLPTGAGETQYF
DNA: TGCGCCAGCAGCTTGCCGACAGGGGCCGGAGAGACCCAGTACTTC

V: TRBV14
J: TRBJ1-2
size: -
D: -
CDR3: CASSQDSTTNYGYTF
DNA: TGTGCCAGCAGCCAAGACAGCACGACTAACTATGGCTACACCTTC

V: TRBV9
J: TRBJ2-3
size: once
D: TRBD2
CDR3: CASNSGGSTDTQYF
DNA: TGTGCCAGCAACAGCGGGGGGAGCACAGATACGCAGTATTTT

V: TRBV7-3
J: TRBJ2-5
size: -
D: -
CDR3: CASSLGAQETQYF
DNA: TGTGCCAGCTCCTTGGGGGCCCAAGAGACCCAGTACTTC

V: TRBV5-1
J: TRBJ2-7
size: -
D: -
CDR3: CASSVDGLYEQYF
DNA: TGCGCCAGCAGCGTGGACGGCCTCTACGAGCAGTACTTC

V: TRBV5-6
J: TRBJ2-5
size: few
D: -
CDR3: CASSPVDF
DNA: TGTGCCAGCAGCCCTGTGGACTTC

V: TRBV6-1
J: TRBJ1-1
size: -
D: -
CDR3: CASSAENTEAFF
DNA: TGTGCCAGCAGTGCGGAGAACACTGAAGCTTTCTTT

V: TRBV10-3
J: TRBJ1-2
size: few
D: -
CDR3: CAISESRADYGYTF
DNA: TGTGCCATCAGTGAGTCTAGGGCAGACTATGGCTACACCTTC

V: TRBV11-3
J: TRBJ1-1
size: once
D: TRBD1
CDR3: CASIKDRKNTEAFF
DNA: TGTGCCAGCATTAAGGACAGGAAGAACACTGAAGCTTTCTTT

V: TRBV6-1
J: TRBJ2-7
size: -
D: -
CDR3: CASSEEEYEQYF
DNA: TGTGCCAGCAGTGAGGAAGAGTACGAGCAGTACTTC

V: TRBV5-1
J: TRBJ1-1
size: -
D: -
CDR3: CASSPGFPNTEAFF
DNA: TGCGCCAGCAGCCCAGGGTTCCCGAACACTGAAGCTTTCTTT

V: TRBV25-1
J: TRBJ1-1
size: few
D: -
CDR3: CASRHSFTEAFF
DNA: TGTGCCAGCAGACACAGTTTCACTGAAGCTTTCTTT

V: TRBV9
J: TRBJ2-7
size: once
D: -
CDR3: CASSVDPERNEQYF
DNA: TGTGCCAGCAGCGTAGACCCCGAAAGGAACGAGCAGTACTTC

V: TRBV5-1
J: TRBJ2-7
size: once
D: TRBD1
CDR3: CASGDRVNKEQYF
DNA: TGCGCCAGTGGGGACAGGGTGAATAAAGAGCAGTACTTC

V: TRBV27
J: TRBJ1-5
size: -
D: -
CDR3: CASSPAKGGQPQHF
DNA: TGTGCCAGCAGTCCAGCCAAAGGCGGTCAGCCCCAGCATTTT

V: TRBV18
J: TRBJ2-7
size: -
D: -
CDR3: CASSRGTSAYEQYF
DNA: TGTGCCAGCTCCCGCGGGACGAGCGCATACGAGCAGTACTTC

V: TRBV10-1
J: TRBJ1-2
size: -
D: -
CDR3: CASSESRLYGYTF
DNA: TGCGCCAGCAGTGAGTCCAGACTCTATGGCTACACCTTC

V: TRBV2
J: TRBJ2-7
size: -
D: -
CDR3: CASHVPDIAYEQYF
DNA: TGTGCCAGCCACGTACCGGACATCGCCTACGAGCAGTACTTC

V: TRBV18
J: TRBJ1-6
size: once
D: -
CDR3: CASSPGRENSPLHF
DNA: TGTGCCAGCTCACCAGGCAGGGAGAATTCACCCCTCCACTTT

V: TRBV5-1
J: TRBJ2-1
size: once
D: TRBD2
CDR3: CASRQSGGARNEQFF
DNA: TGCGCCAGCAGACAAAGCGGGGGGGCGCGGAATGAGCAGTTCTTC

V: TRBV6-5
J: TRBJ1-1
size: -
D: TRBD1
CDR3: CASSPRQGARTEAFF
DNA: TGTGCCAGCAGTCCCCGACAGGGGGCGCGGACTGAAGCTTTCTTT

V: TRBV20-1
J: TRBJ2-2
size: -
D: TRBD1
CDR3: CSARGPGELFF
DNA: TGCAGTGCCAGGGGGCCCGGGGAGCTGTTTTTT

V: TRBV7-6
J: TRBJ2-7
size: -
D: TRBD1
CDR3: CASSLPPTGQGVSYEQYF
DNA: TGTGCCAGCAGCTTACCCCCAACTGGACAGGGAGTTTCGTACGAGCAGTACTTC

V: TRBV5-4
J: TRBJ2-7
size: -
D: -
CDR3: CASSFGSDGRLEQYF
DNA: TGTGCCAGCAGCTTTGGCTCCGATGGACGCCTCGAGCAGTACTTC

V: TRBV18
J: TRBJ1-2
size: few
D: TRBD1
CDR3: CASSPGTGVHYGYTF
DNA: TGTGCCAGCTCACCAGGGACAGGGGTGCACTATGGCTACACCTTC

V: TRBV27
J: TRBJ1-1
size: -
D: -
CDR3: CASSLRRETEAFF
DNA: TGTGCCAGCAGTCTTAGAAGGGAGACTGAAGCTTTCTTT

V: TRBV5-1
J: TRBJ2-3
size: -
D: -
CDR3: CASSLRVYGDTQYF
DNA: TGCGCCAGCAGCTTGCGGGTTTACGGAGATACGCAGTATTTT

V: TRBV30
J: TRBJ1-2
size: -
D: -
CDR3: CAWSVPGTRGYTF
DNA: TGTGCCTGGAGTGTCCCAGGGACGCGCGGCTACACCTTC

V: TRBV25-1
J: TRBJ1-3
size: -
D: -
CDR3: CASSGGWIPKPGNTIYF
DNA: TGTGCCAGCAGTGGAGGGTGGATACCGAAGCCTGGAAACACCATATATTTT

V: TRBV14
J: TRBJ2-7
size: -
D: TRBD1
CDR3: CASSPRQGAYEQYF
DNA: TGTGCCAGCAGCCCCCGACAGGGGGCATACGAGCAGTACTTC

V: TRBV25-1
J: TRBJ1-2
size: once
D: -
CDR3: CASSEEWVSYGYTF
DNA: TGTGCCAGCAGTGAGGAGTGGGTATCCTATGGCTACACCTTC

V: TRBV9
J: TRBJ1-1
size: -
D: TRBD1
CDR3: CASSVAGGRGEITEAFF
DNA: TGTGCCAGCAGCGTAGCTGGGGGCAGGGGGGAGATCACTGAAGCTTTCTTT

V: TRBV19
J: TRBJ2-7
size: -
D: -
CDR3: CASSARDSTYEQYF
DNA: TGTGCCAGTAGTGCTCGTGACAGCACCTACGAGCAGTACTTC

V: TRBV7-2
J: TRBJ2-2
size: -
D: -
CDR3: CASSLSRTSGTGELFF
DNA: TGTGCCAGCAGCTTAAGCAGGACCTCTGGCACCGGGGAGCTGTTTTTT

V: TRBV5-1
J: TRBJ2-5
size: -
D: -
CDR3: CASSLGGGLETQYF
DNA: TGCGCCAGCAGCTTGGGCGGGGGCCTGGAGACCCAGTACTTC

V: TRBV5-1
J: TRBJ1-2
size: -
D: TRBD1
CDR3: CASSLGDREYYGYTF
DNA: TGCGCCAGCAGCTTGGGGGACAGGGAGTACTATGGCTACACCTTC

V: TRBV4-3
J: TRBJ2-4
size: -
D: -
CDR3: CASSQGGPGAKNIQYF
DNA: TGCGCCAGCAGCCAAGGGGGGCCGGGAGCCAAAAACATTCAGTACTTC

V: TRBV28
J: TRBJ1-5
size: few
D: -
CDR3: CASSLVDTWRPQHF
DNA: TGTGCCAGCAGTTTGGTGGATACATGGCGGCCCCAGCATTTT

V: TRBV14
J: TRBJ2-1
size: few
D: TRBD2
CDR3: CASSPVGTRGTNEQFF
DNA: TGTGCCAGCAGCCCTGTGGGGACTAGGGGGACCAATGAGCAGTTCTTC